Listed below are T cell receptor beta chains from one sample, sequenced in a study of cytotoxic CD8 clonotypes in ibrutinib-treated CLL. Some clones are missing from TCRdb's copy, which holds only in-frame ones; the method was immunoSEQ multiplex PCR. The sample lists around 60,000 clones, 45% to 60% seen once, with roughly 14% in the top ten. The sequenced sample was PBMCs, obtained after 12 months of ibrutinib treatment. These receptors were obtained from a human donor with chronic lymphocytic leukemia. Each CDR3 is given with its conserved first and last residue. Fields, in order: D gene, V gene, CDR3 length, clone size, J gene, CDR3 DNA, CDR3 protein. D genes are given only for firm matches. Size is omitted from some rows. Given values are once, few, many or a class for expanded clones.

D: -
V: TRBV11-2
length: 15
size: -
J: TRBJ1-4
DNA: TGTGCCAGCAGCTTAGATGGAGTAGGACCTGAAAAACTGTTTTTT
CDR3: CASSLDGVGPEKLFF

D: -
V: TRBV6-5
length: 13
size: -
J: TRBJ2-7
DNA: TGTGCCAGCAGTTACACGCCCGGCTACGAGCAGTACTTC
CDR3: CASSYTPGYEQYF

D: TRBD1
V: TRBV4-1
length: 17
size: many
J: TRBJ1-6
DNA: TGCGCCAGCAGCCAAGAGGGACAGGGTTCCTATAATTCACCCCTCCACTTT
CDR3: CASSQEGQGSYNSPLHF

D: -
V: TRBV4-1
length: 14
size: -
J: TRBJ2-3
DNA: TGCGCCAGCAGCCAAGGGGCAGGCACAGATACGCAGTATTTT
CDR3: CASSQGAGTDTQYF

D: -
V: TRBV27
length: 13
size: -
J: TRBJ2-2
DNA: TGTGCCAGCAGTTTATTAGGGGCCGGGGAGCTGTTTTTT
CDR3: CASSLLGAGELFF

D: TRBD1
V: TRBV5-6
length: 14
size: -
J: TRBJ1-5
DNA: TGTGCCAGCAGCTCGGGACAGGCCGGTCAGCCCCAGCATTTT
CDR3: CASSSGQAGQPQHF

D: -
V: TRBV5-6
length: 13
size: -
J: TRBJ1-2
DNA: TGTGCCAGCAGCTTGGACCCATTCTATGGCTACACCTTC
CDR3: CASSLDPFYGYTF

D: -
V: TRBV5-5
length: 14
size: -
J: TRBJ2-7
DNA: TGTGCCAGCAGCCCTCCCCCAAGGGGGTACGAGCAGTACTTC
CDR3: CASSPPPRGYEQYF

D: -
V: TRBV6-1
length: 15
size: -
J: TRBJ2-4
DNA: TGTGCCAGCAGTGTCGTGGGAGTGACCGGGGACATTCAGTACTTC
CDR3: CASSVVGVTGDIQYF

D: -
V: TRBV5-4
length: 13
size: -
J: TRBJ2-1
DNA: TGTGCCAGCAGCTTTGACGGAAGTGGTGAGCAGTTCTTC
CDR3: CASSFDGSGEQFF

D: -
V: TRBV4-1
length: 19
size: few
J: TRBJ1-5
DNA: TGCGCCAGCAGCCAAGACGGGCCAGGCTCGGAGATTAGCAATCAGCCCCAGCATTTT
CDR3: CASSQDGPGSEISNQPQHF

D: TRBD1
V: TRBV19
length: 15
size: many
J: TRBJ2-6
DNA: TGTGCCAGTAGGGGACAGGGGAGAGGGGCCAACGTCCTGACTTTC
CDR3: CASRGQGRGANVLTF

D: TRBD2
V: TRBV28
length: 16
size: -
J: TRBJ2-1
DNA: TGTGCCAGCAGTTCAGCGGCTAGCGGGGGGTACAATGAGCAGTTCTTC
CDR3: CASSSAASGGYNEQFF

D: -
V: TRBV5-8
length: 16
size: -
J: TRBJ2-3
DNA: TGTGCCAGCAGCTTGGAGGTCCTTTCTAGCACAGATACGCAGTATTTT
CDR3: CASSLEVLSSTDTQYF

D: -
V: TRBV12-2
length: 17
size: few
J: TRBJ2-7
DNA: TGTGCAAGTCGCTTAGTGGATGGAGGTTTGGGGATCTACGAGCAGTACTTC
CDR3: CASRLVDGGLGIYEQYF

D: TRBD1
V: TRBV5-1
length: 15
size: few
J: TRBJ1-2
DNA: TGCGCCAGCAGCCCTATTCCACAGGGGGACTATGGCTACACCTTC
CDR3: CASSPIPQGDYGYTF

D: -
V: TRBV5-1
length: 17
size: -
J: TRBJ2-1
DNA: TGCGCCAGCAGCTTGGGTAATAGCGTTAGCTCCTACAATGAGCAGTTCTTC
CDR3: CASSLGNSVSSYNEQFF

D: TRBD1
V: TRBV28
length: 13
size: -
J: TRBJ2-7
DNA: TGTGCCAGCAGGGAGGCGGACAGGGTCGAGCAGTACTTC
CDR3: CASREADRVEQYF

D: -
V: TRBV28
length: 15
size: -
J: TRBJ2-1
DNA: TGTGCCAGCAGTTTTGATGGGGGTCCCTACAATGAGCAGTTCTTC
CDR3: CASSFDGGPYNEQFF

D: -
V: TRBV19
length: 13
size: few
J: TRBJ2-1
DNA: TGTGCCAGTAGTGCGACTAGGTTGGGCGAGCAGTTCTTC
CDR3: CASSATRLGEQFF